What follows are 19 T cell receptor beta chains derived from one specimen sequenced in a study of CD8+CD57+ T cells in acquired aplastic anemia. Genomic DNA was employed as the template in profiling TCR beta VDJ and CDR3. TCRdb re-called the reads through MiXCR, storing one row per CDR3 protein. The sample has under 200,000 distinct CDR3 sequences, about 48% seen once. CD8+CD57+ cell expansion, shown by flow cytometry, had occurred in the patients selected for sequencing. The sequenced sample was sorted CD4+, CD8+, or CD8+CD57+ T cells (not recorded which) from PBMCs. The receptors shown here come from a human donor with aplastic anemia.

The V and J genes are TRBV7-9 and TRBJ2-7, with TRBD2 matching 8 bases. The V and J ends lost 5 bases and 6 bases, in that order; junction bases with no gene match: 12. This CDR3 spans 15 amino acids. CDR1 and CDR2 (germline): SEHNR, FQNEAQ (reference sequence). The DNA for the CDR3 is TGTGCCAGCAGCCCAGGGACGAGGGCGGGAGGCGAGCAGTACTTC. This translates into CASSPGTRAGGEQYF.

V is TRBV11-2 and J is TRBJ2-1; 8 bases align to TRBD2. V was pared by 5 bases and J by 5 bases, with 8 bases of the junction left unmatched. In germline, CDR1 is SGHAT, CDR2 FQNNGV. The CDR3 has 15 residues. This CDR3 reads CASSVGTRVNNEQFF. CDR3 coding DNA: TGTGCCAGCAGCGTAGGGACTAGGGTAAACAATGAGCAGTTCTTC.

J is TRBJ1-1 and V is TRBV10-2; D is uncertain. This CDR3 has 14 residues. The germline gives CDR1 WSHSY, CDR2 SAAADI. The V end lost 2 bases, the J end lost 5 bases, and 12 bases lay between the germline ends. The CDR3 DNA sequence: TGCGCCAGCAGTGAGACAGTGTTGGGAACTGAAGCTTTCTTT. Protein: CASSETVLGTEAFF.

In this sample, this clonotype turned up many times. The V call is TRBV12-3 or TRBV12-4, the J call TRBJ1-1; D is perhaps TRBD1 (5 bases). The CDR3 totals 13 residues. V lost 3 bases and J lost 6, with 11 bases in between. DNA for the CDR3: TGTGCCAGCAGTTTGGAGGGGATCGCTGAAGCTTTCTTT. Translation gives CASSLEGIAEAFF.

There are many counts of this clonotype. The J gene is TRBJ2-3, the V gene TRBV7-6; D is unclear. CDR3 size: 15 residues. Trimming shortened V by 1 base and J by 3 bases, and 11 bases separated the two germline ends. Germline V gene sequence: CDR1 SGHVS, CDR2 FNYEAQ. The CDR3 here is CASSLGRFQTDTQYF. The CDR3 nucleotides read TGTGCCAGCAGCTTAGGCCGTTTTCAAACAGATACGCAGTATTTT.

The J gene is TRBJ1-4, the V gene TRBV5-5; unclear D gene. CDR3 length equals 14 residues. Germline V gives CDR1 SGHKS, CDR2 YYEKEE (reference sequence). V was shortened by 1 base and J by 3 bases, with 7 bases between the two germline ends. The CDR3 loop is CASSLLGSNEKLFF. The CDR3 region has the DNA TGTGCCAGCAGCTTGTTGGGCTCTAATGAAAAACTGTTTTTT.

This rearrangement joins TRBV20-1 to TRBJ2-7; tentatively, D is TRBD2 (6 bases). The V gene's germline CDR1 is DFQATT and CDR2 SNEGSKA (reference sequence). The CDR3 covers 12 residues. V lost 3 bases to trimming and J lost 3 bases, with 9 bases between them. The CDR3 is CSASGSGYEQYF. CDR3 bases: TGCAGTGCTAGCGGGAGCGGCTACGAGCAGTACTTC.

V gene TRBV5-6 combines with J gene TRBJ2-7; 7 positions match TRBD1. The trim removed 0 bases at V and 5 bases at J, leaving 2 bases unmatched. The germline CDR1 and CDR2 sequences are SGHDT and YYEEEE. This CDR3 spans 13 amino acids. The CDR3 spells CASSLAGTDEQYF. The DNA of the CDR3 is TGTGCCAGCAGCTTGGCCGGGACAGACGAGCAGTACTTC. The whole variable domain, filled in from reference TRBV5-6 and TRBJ2-7, reads DAGVTQSPTHLIKTRGQQVTLRCSPKSGHDTVSWYQQALGQGPQFIFQYYEEEERQRGNFPDRFSGHQFPNYSSELNVNALLLGDSALYLCASSLAGTDEQYFGPGTRLTVT.

Only a few counts were recorded for this clonotype. The junction departs from germline at one end; a sequencing error may be responsible. The chain combines TRBV7-9 with TRBJ2-7; 7 bases map to TRBD1. The CDR3 runs to 13 residues. Germline lookup yields CDR1 SEHNR and CDR2 FQNEAQ (reference sequence). The CDR3 region is CASSQGRGSEQYF. The CDR3 bases are TGCGCCAGCAGCCAAGGCAGGGGGAGCGAGCAGTACTTC.

This clonotype was detected once. The chain is built from TRBV20-1 and TRBJ2-7, with 9 bases that match TRBD2. The length of the CDR3 is 17 residues. From germline, CDR1 is DFQATT and CDR2 SNEGSKA (reference sequence). Trimming at V came to 6 bases and at J to 5 bases, leaving 20 bases not matched to a gene. The CDR3 DNA follows: TGCAGTGCACAGAGAGTCGCGGGAGGGCCGGGTTCTGACGAGCAGTACTTC. It specifies CSAQRVAGGPGSDEQYF.

The genes are TRBV5-1 and TRBJ1-1; perhaps TRBD1 as D (5 bases). The CDR3 length is 15 residues. Trimming cost V 8 bases and J 0 bases, with 17 bases left between them. Germline V gives CDR1 SGHRS, CDR2 YFSETQ. As DNA, the CDR3 is TGCGCCAGTTGGGGGACCGGGGTCATGAACACTGAAGCTTTCTTT. Its protein product is CASWGTGVMNTEAFF.

The table lists this clonotype with many counts. The chain is built from TRBV4-1 and TRBJ2-1; 11 bases agree with TRBD2. Germline values: CDR1 MGHRA, CDR2 YSYEKL. V gave up 0 bases and J gave up 3 bases; unmatched junction bases: 4. This CDR3 spans 17 amino acids. For the CDR3, the DNA is TGCGCCAGCAGCCAAGAGACGACTAGCGGGATCTACAATGAGCAGTTCTTC. It translates to CASSQETTSGIYNEQFF.

This clonotype was counted at least ten times. The chain couples TRBV24-1 to TRBJ2-1; D is undetermined. V gave up 4 bases and J gave up 0 bases, with 9 bases separating them. The CDR3 is 15 residues long. Germline V lookup: CDR1 KGHDR, CDR2 SFDVKD. The CDR3 DNA follows: TGTGCCACCAGTGACACAGATAGCTCCTACAATGAGCAGTTCTTC. The encoded protein is CATSDTDSSYNEQFF.

The chain couples TRBV20-1 to TRBJ1-6, with D hard to call. V was clipped by 4 bases and J by 8 bases, with 12 bases between them. The CDR3 extends over 13 amino acids. Germline CDR1 and CDR2: DFQATT and SNEGSKA (reference sequence). The CDR3 protein is CSAKMEGDSPLHF. Written as DNA, the CDR3 is TGCAGTGCTAAGATGGAGGGAGATTCACCCCTCCACTTT.

The rearrangement joins TRBV20-1 to TRBJ2-7; 9 bases agree with TRBD1. Unmatched junction bases numbered 12, after V lost 3 bases and J lost 6 bases. Germline-derived CDR1 and CDR2 are DFQATT and SNEGSKA (reference sequence). CDR3 length: 15 residues. CDR3 nucleotide sequence: TGCAGTGCTAGGGAACCGGGACAGGGTATTCCCGAGCAGTACTTC. Its protein product is CSAREPGQGIPEQYF.

This sequence joins TRBV7-2 and TRBJ1-4; weak D call: TRBD1 (5 bases). CDR3 length: 14 amino acids. V lost 1 base to trimming and J lost 5 bases, with 8 bases between them. Germline assignment: CDR1 SGHTA and CDR2 FQGNSA. The CDR3 protein is CASSLGRTNEKLFF. The CDR3 DNA is TGTGCCAGCAGCTTAGGTCGGACAAATGAAAAACTGTTTTTT.

This clonotype was counted a single time. The chain recombines TRBV7-2 with TRBJ1-1, with D unclear. This CDR3 spans 12 amino acids. Germline V gives CDR1 SGHTA, CDR2 FQGNSA. The ends were cut back, 5 bases at V and 8 bases at J, with 12 bases in the middle. CDR3 amino acids: CASSQDVAEAFF. DNA of the CDR3: TGTGCCAGCAGCCAAGATGTAGCCGAAGCTTTCTTT.

This clonotype was counted a single time. The V call is TRBV19, the J call TRBJ1-1; D is possibly TRBD1 (5 bases). Per germline, CDR1 LNHDA and CDR2 SQIVND (reference sequence). Trimming left V 4 bases short and J 4 bases short, with 10 bases between. CDR3 size: 13 residues. Here the CDR3 DNA reads TGTGCCAGTAGTACCCCGGGGGGCACTGAAGCTTTCTTT. It specifies CASSTPGGTEAFF.

This clonotype has more than one count but fewer than ten. The chain is built from TRBV24-1 and TRBJ1-2; D gene uncertain. The ends were cut back, 3 bases at V and 4 bases at J, with 14 bases in the middle. The CDR3 totals 15 residues. Germline CDR1 is KGHDR and CDR2 is SFDVKD. The CDR3 coding sequence is TGTGCCACCAGTGATCGGACTTCAAATGGCTATGGCTACACCTTC. Translating it yields CATSDRTSNGYGYTF.